This T cell receptor beta chain came from a study of T cells after yellow fever vaccination. From the 5' RACE reads, TCRdb called clonotypes with MiXCR, one entry per CDR3 protein. The data hold roughly 350,000 distinct CDR3 sequences, with about 4% observed a single time. Looked up from germline, CDR1 is SGHKS and CDR2 is YYEKEE (reference sequence). CDR3 size: 16 residues. The ends were cut back, 0 bases at V and 6 bases at J, with 17 bases in the middle. The study's findings and limits: Post-booster reappearance was seen for most primary-vaccination clones (around 96% CD4, 80% to 90% CD8). A small proportion of clonotypes was detected in both the CD4 and CD8 compartments. Peaking faster, on day 5 versus 15, the secondary response was nonetheless weaker.

This clonotype was counted many times. Its antigen is unknown. The rearrangement links TRBV5-5 to TRBJ2-3, with D tentatively TRBD1 (5 bases). This TCR derives from a man aged 18 to 30 who received the YFV17D yellow fever vaccine. The material sequenced was PBMCs, taken 5 days after the yellow fever booster vaccination. In nucleotides, the CDR3 is TGTGCCAGCAGCTTGGCAGGGCAGGATTTTGCCGATACGCAGTATTTT. It codes for CASSLAGQDFADTQYF.